These 15 T cell receptor beta chains were all obtained from the same sample, sequenced in a study of T cells in Graves' hyperthyroidism and ophthalmopathy. TCR beta CDR3 regions were amplified from RNA transcripts. First-round RT-PCR targeting the TCR CDR3 was performed with the HTBI primer set. TCRdb re-called the multiplex PCR reads with MiXCR, one entry per CDR3 protein. The sample lists a few hundred thousand distinct CDR3 sequences, 14% occurring once. Sequenced material: blood. These receptors originate from a woman aged 40 to 50 with Graves' hyperthyroidism.

This clonotype came up many times. The chain uses TRBV6-1 and TRBJ2-1; D is uncertain. The CDR3 length is 13 residues. Trimming pared 1 base from V and 8 bases from J, leaving 9 bases between. From germline, CDR1 is MNHNS and CDR2 SASEGT. The CDR3 DNA sequence: TGTGCCAGCAGTGAAGTGGGCCCTTATGAGCAGTTCTTC. Translated, it gives CASSEVGPYEQFF.

This clonotype was found many times. The J gene is TRBJ2-3, the V gene TRBV7-9; 8 nucleotides line up with TRBD2. Trimming at V came to 4 bases and at J to 3 bases, leaving 12 bases not matched to a gene. The CDR3 contains 17 residues. Germline V CDR1 and CDR2: SEHNR, FQNEAQ (reference sequence). The CDR3 spells CASSSLPGLDKTDTQYF. CDR3 DNA: TGTGCCAGCAGCTCCCTCCCGGGACTAGATAAGACAGATACGCAGTATTTT.

The table lists this clonotype with many counts. This chain links TRBV6-1 with TRBJ1-1; D not resolved. From germline, CDR1 is MNHNS and CDR2 SASEGT. This CDR3 is 12 amino acids long. With 7 bases removed from V and 1 base from J, the gap between germline ends came to 7 bases. The chain's CDR3 is CASKGPNTEAFF. As DNA, the CDR3 is TGTGCCAGCAAAGGACCGAACACTGAAGCTTTCTTT.

In this sample, this clonotype turned up many times. V gene TRBV28 combines with J gene TRBJ1-1, with D possibly TRBD1 on 5 matching bases. The CDR3 is 14 amino acids. Trimming left V 2 bases short and J 11 bases short, with 18 bases between. CDR1 is MDHEN, CDR2 SYDVKM, per germline. The DNA of the CDR3 is TGTGCCAGCAGTTTAAGTGGGGGTCTCATAAGGGCTTTCTTT. This codes for CASSLSGGLIRAFF.

This clonotype was seen more than once but under ten times. V and J are TRBV12-3 or TRBV12-4 and TRBJ1-2; no clear D. CDR3 length: 12 residues. The V gene lost 7 bases and the J gene lost 6 bases, with 12 bases spanning the gap. CDR3 coding DNA: TGTGCCAGCAAGGCAGGTACCCATGGCTACACCTTC. This encodes CASKAGTHGYTF.

This clonotype was observed a handful of times. V usage is TRBV5-1 and J usage is TRBJ2-5; 8 nucleotides match TRBD2. CDR1 and CDR2 (germline): SGHRS, YFSETQ. Trimming cost V 4 bases and J 3 bases; bases outside gene matches: 2. The CDR3 has 13 amino acids. The CDR3 nucleotides are TGCGCCAGCAGCAATAGCGGGGAAGAGACCCAGTACTTC. Protein product: CASSNSGEETQYF.

This clonotype was observed at least ten times. The V and J genes are TRBV20-1 and TRBJ2-1; 8 nucleotides match TRBD2. The germline CDR1 and CDR2 sequences are DFQATT and SNEGSKA (reference sequence). J lost 7 bases, V lost 7 bases, and 9 bases had no gene match. CDR3 length: 13 residues. The CDR3 protein is CSELSGKGNEQFF. CDR3 in DNA: TGCAGTGAGCTTAGCGGGAAAGGGAATGAGCAGTTCTTC.

This clonotype was seen a handful of times. V gene TRBV5-4 combines with J gene TRBJ2-5; possibly TRBD1 for D (6 bases). Germline V gene sequence: CDR1 SGHNT, CDR2 YYREEE (reference sequence). This CDR3 spans 14 amino acids. V was cut by 1 base and J by 3 bases, with 10 bases left in between. CDR3 nucleotide sequence: TGTGCCAGCAGCTTGACGGCAGGGGAAGAGACCCAGTACTTC. Residues: CASSLTAGEETQYF. The full variable domain, its missing parts supplied by reference TRBV5-4 and TRBJ2-5, is ETGVTQSPTHLIKTRGQQVTLRCSSQSGHNTVSWYQQALGQGPQFIFQYYREEENGRGNFPPRFSGLQFPNYSSELNVNALELDDSALYLCASSLTAGEETQYFGPGTRLLVL.

The V gene is TRBV7-6, the J gene TRBJ1-3, with 8 bases fitting TRBD1. V gave up 2 bases and J gave up 2 bases; unmatched junction bases: 5. This CDR3 is built from 16 residues. The germline V gene encodes CDR1 SGHVS and CDR2 FNYEAQ. The CDR3 protein is CASSLSGTGPGNTIYF. The DNA of the CDR3 is TGTGCCAGCAGCTTATCCGGGACAGGTCCTGGAAACACCATATATTTT.

The chain employs TRBV6-1 and TRBJ2-3, with D perhaps matching TRBD2 (6 bases). Trimming shortened V by 4 bases and J by 5 bases, and 10 bases separated the two germline ends. CDR1 is MNHNS and CDR2 is SASEGT in the germline V gene. The CDR3 is made up of 13 amino acids. The CDR3 sequence: CASSAGLRDTQYF. CDR3 DNA sequence: TGTGCCAGCAGTGCGGGACTCAGAGATACGCAGTATTTT.

This sequence joins TRBV4-1 and TRBJ1-6; D is perhaps TRBD1 (6 bases). Trimming pared 2 bases from V and 8 bases from J, leaving 19 bases between. Germline CDR1 reads MGHRA; CDR2 reads YSYEKL. CDR3 length: 17 amino acids. DNA of the CDR3: TGCGCCAGCAGCCAACTGTTTGGGGGGCTTAGAGATTCACCCCTCCACTTT. This encodes CASSQLFGGLRDSPLHF.

This sequence joins TRBV20-1 and TRBJ1-3; D is unclear. The germline V gene has CDR1 DFQATT and CDR2 SNEGSKA (reference sequence). The CDR3 spans 14 residues. V lost 3 bases and J 0 bases, leaving 9 bases between the germline ends. This CDR3 is CSASWVPSGNTIYF. The CDR3 DNA follows: TGCAGTGCTAGTTGGGTACCCTCTGGAAACACCATATATTTT.

This clonotype appeared many times. The chain joins TRBV20-1 to TRBJ1-1; the match to TRBD1 covers 8 bases. The length of the CDR3 is 15 residues. Germline CDR1 DFQATT, CDR2 SNEGSKA (reference sequence). Trimming took 0 bases from V and 6 from J; bases not matched to a gene: 9. The CDR3 nucleotides are TGCAGTGCTAGAGATTTGGCAGGGGGCGCGTCTGAAGCTTTCTTT. Its protein is CSARDLAGGASEAFF.

CDR3 in amino acids: CASSESQGRGQYEQYF. CDR3 nucleotides: TGTGCCAGCAGTGAGAGCCAGGGCAGGGGGCAGTACGAGCAGTACTTC. This chain links TRBV6-1 with TRBJ2-7, with 8 bases identical to TRBD1. Germline trimming cut 3 bases from V and 4 bases from J; bases unmatched to any gene: 11. There are 16 residues in the CDR3. Germline CDR1 MNHNS, CDR2 SASEGT.

This clonotype was counted many times. The J gene is TRBJ2-1, the V gene TRBV11-2; D possibly corresponds to TRBD2 (5 bases). V was pared by 3 bases and J by 7 bases, with 10 bases between. The CDR3 covers 13 residues. The germline CDR1 and CDR2 sequences are SGHAT and FQNNGV. CDR3 region: CASSLERGNEQFF. The CDR3 bases are TGTGCCAGCAGCTTGGAACGGGGTAATGAGCAGTTCTTC. The full variable domain, its missing parts supplied by reference TRBV11-2 and TRBJ2-1, is EAGVAQSPRYKIIEKRQSVAFWCNPISGHATLYWYQQILGQGPKLLIQFQNNGVVDDSQLPKDRFSAERLKGVDSTLKIQPAKLEDSAVYLCASSLERGNEQFFGPGTRLTVL.